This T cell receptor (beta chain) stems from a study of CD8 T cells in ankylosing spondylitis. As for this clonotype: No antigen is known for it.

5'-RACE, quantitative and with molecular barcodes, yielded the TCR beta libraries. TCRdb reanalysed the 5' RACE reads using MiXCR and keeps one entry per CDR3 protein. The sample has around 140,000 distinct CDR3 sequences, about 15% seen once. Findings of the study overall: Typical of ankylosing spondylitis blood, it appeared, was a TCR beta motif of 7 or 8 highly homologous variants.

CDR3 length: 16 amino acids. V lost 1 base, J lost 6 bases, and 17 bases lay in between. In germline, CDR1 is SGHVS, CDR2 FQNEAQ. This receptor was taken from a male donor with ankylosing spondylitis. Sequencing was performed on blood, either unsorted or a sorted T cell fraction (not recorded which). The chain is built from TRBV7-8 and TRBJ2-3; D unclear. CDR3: CASSLEPDTFDDTQYF. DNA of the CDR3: TGTGCCAGCAGCTTAGAGCCTGATACGTTCGATGATACGCAGTATTTT.